Listed below are T cell receptor beta chains from one sample, sequenced in a study of blood T cell repertoires in COVID-19. Produced via immunoSEQ multiplex PCR; TCRdb's table is partial and in-frame only. The repertoire holds 35,000 to 45,000 clones, with about 88% as singletons. Source material: peripheral blood. These receptors came from a man aged 55 to 69 with active COVID-19. Each CDR3 is given with its conserved first and last residue.

>TRBV5-1
CASTGSVDRGPTEAFF
>TRBV20-1
CSVGGDYEQYF
>TRBV5-6
CASSPPQFGGRAFGEQFF
>TRBV25-1
CASSAPGTGEFHEQFF
>TRBV28
CASSLSGQGGGYTF
>TRBV19
CASNSGGSNEKLFF
>TRBV19
CASSIGIGRTEAFF
>TRBV7-3
CASSSLGGEINEQFF
>TRBV7-8
CASSLGLGDSNSPLHF
>TRBV7-3
CASSLRLAGGLDEQYF
>TRBV5-1
CASSLSVSLPYNEQFF
>TRBV7-6
CASSLGTGSAEQYF
>TRBV6-5
CASSLTGTGAYEQYF
>TRBV19
CASSIDRVGGELFF
>TRBV6-4
CASSDYPGERAFF
>TRBV15
CATSRITNFQETQYF
>TRBV3-1/TRBV3-2
CASSQRELDSGAFF
>TRBV29-1
CSVEAAGTVHNEQFF
>TRBV5-1
CASSFSQVVTYNEQFF
>TRBV5-4
CASSLLQGARADTYEQYF
>TRBV10-3
CAISESRDNYQPQHF
>TRBV6-2/TRBV6-3
CASSRLALETQYF
>TRBV18
CASSPIKGHSRYEQYF
>TRBV5-4
CASSLAGTSGVTDTQYF
>TRBV12-3/TRBV12-4
CASRPTSGGEKFF
>TRBV5-1
CASSLVSTGASYEQYF
>TRBV2
CASLGASYEQYF
>TRBV15
CATSRAFSGTGPDTQYF
>TRBV6-4
CASSAGDNQPQHF
>TRBV7-2
CASSLEVGLVAEQYF
>TRBV6-2/TRBV6-3
CASSYTGNDGYTF
>TRBV11-2
CASSLDLSGTGSNGYTF
>TRBV4-1
CASSQGVSENTQYF
>TRBV5-6
CASSLPNPAGGYTF
>TRBV28
CASRPAVSPLHF
>TRBV7-8
CASSRTGATNEKLFF